The sequence of this TCR beta chain was determined in a study of T cells in narcolepsy. In the study overall: Healthy controls were enrolled alongside patients with narcolepsy type 1 or type 2. Findings and caveats of the study: Healthy controls reportedly lacked the autoreactive clonotypes serially found in patients' blood.

TCRdb's table, derived via immunoSEQ multiplex PCR, lists solely in-frame clones and lacks some. Of roughly 16,000 clones in the sample, 65% to 90% are singletons; the top ten hold roughly 34%. Worth noting for this clone: Its matching antigen is unknown.

Germline V CDR1 and CDR2: MNHNS, SASEGT. The CDR3 has 13 residues. The V end lost 8 bases, the J end lost 0 bases, and 8 bases lay between the germline ends. The sample was memory (CD45RA-) CD4+ T cells from blood. The TCR was taken from a human donor in good health. The rearrangement joins TRBV6-1 to TRBJ2-1; D is ambiguous. For the CDR3, the DNA is TGTGCCAGCTGCAGTAGCTCCTACAATGAGCAGTTCTTC. Translated, it gives CASCSSSYNEQFF.